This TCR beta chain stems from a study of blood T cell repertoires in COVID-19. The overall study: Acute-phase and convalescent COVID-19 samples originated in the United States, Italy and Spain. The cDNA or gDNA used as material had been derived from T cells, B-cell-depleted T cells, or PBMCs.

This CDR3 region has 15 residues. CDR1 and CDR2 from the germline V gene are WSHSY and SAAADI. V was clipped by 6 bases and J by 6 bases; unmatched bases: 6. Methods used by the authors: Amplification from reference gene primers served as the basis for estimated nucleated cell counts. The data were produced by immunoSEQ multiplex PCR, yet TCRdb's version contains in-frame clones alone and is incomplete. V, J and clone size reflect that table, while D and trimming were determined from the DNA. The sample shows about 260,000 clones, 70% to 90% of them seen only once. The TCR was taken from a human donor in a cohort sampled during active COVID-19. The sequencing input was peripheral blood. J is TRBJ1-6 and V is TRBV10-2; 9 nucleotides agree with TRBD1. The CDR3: CASSQGQGRNSPLHF. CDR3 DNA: TGCGCCAGCAGCCAAGGACAGGGGCGTAATTCACCCCTCCACTTT.